The 30 T cell receptor beta chains given below trace back to one sample, sequenced in a study of T cell repertoires in cytomegalovirus infection. These receptors are not linked to any known antigen. TCRdb ran MiXCR on the reads and lists one entry per CDR3 protein. Of over 250,000 distinct CDR3 sequences listed, under 25% are singletons. The source material was cultured PBMCs, sampled from culture after CMV antigen stimulation. These receptors were collected from a human donor in good health (CMV status not recorded). Some clones in this sample may be carry-over from other donors' samples.

This clonotype came up many times. The chain couples TRBV6-5 to TRBJ2-3; D is undetermined. V gave up 0 bases and J gave up 0 bases, with 4 bases separating them. From germline, CDR1 is MNHEY and CDR2 SVGAGI. This CDR3 region has 14 residues. CDR3 loop: CASSYSRSTDTQYF. CDR3 nucleotide sequence: TGTGCCAGCAGTTACTCGAGAAGCACAGATACGCAGTATTTT.

V gene TRBV5-1 combines with J gene TRBJ2-3; D may be TRBD1 or TRBD2 (5 bases each). Germline CDR1 SGHRS, CDR2 YFSETQ. The CDR3 extends over 14 amino acids. The ends were cut back, 4 bases at V and 4 bases at J, with 13 bases in the middle. CDR3 DNA sequence: TGCGCCAGCAGCCCCGGGACCCGGGCAGATACGCAGTATTTT. As protein: CASSPGTRADTQYF.

This clonotype was detected a few times. The chain couples TRBV12-3 or TRBV12-4 to TRBJ2-1; the D is unclear. Trimming pared 7 bases from V and 0 bases from J, leaving 13 bases between. The CDR3 has 15 amino acids. The DNA for the CDR3 is TGTGCCAGCACTCCTCCCCAGAGCTCCTACAATGAGCAGTTCTTC. Its translation is CASTPPQSSYNEQFF.

At least ten counts were recorded for this clonotype. The chain recombines TRBV7-9 with TRBJ2-3, with unresolved D. The germline gives CDR1 SEHNR, CDR2 FQNEAQ (reference sequence). There are 15 residues in the CDR3. The V end was cut by 1 base, the J end by 5 bases, with 13 bases between. The CDR3 bases are TGTGCCAGCAGCTTAGGATCGCTGGAAGGAGATACGCAGTATTTT. It encodes CASSLGSLEGDTQYF.

Many counts were recorded for this clonotype. This chain uses TRBV6-2 or TRBV6-3 with TRBJ2-3; TRBD2 aligns across 7 bases. In germline, CDR1 is MNHEY, CDR2 SVGEGT. This CDR3 is built from 17 residues. V shed 2 bases, J shed 6 bases, and the junction held 14 bases outside the gene matches. The CDR3 sequence: CASSYGQRERLRDTQYF. DNA for the CDR3: TGTGCCAGCAGTTACGGCCAGCGGGAAAGGTTGAGGGATACGCAGTATTTT.

This clonotype was observed at least ten times. The rearrangement uses TRBV12-3 or TRBV12-4 and TRBJ2-7; no firm D call. The CDR3 loop spans 12 amino acids. Between the trimmed V and J ends, which lost 3 bases and 3 bases, there was a span of 6 bases. CDR3 nucleotide sequence: TGTGCCAGCAGTTTTCTCGGCTACGAGCAGTACTTC. Translation: CASSFLGYEQYF.

The V call is TRBV28, the J call TRBJ2-2; D remains unclear. CDR3 length equals 14 residues. Germline V gene sequence: CDR1 MDHEN, CDR2 SYDVKM. The germline V and J ends were trimmed by 3 bases and 1 base, with 6 bases remaining between them. CDR3 sequence: CASSFKLNTGELFF. In DNA, the CDR3 is TGTGCCAGCAGTTTCAAGCTGAACACCGGGGAGCTGTTTTTT.

J is TRBJ2-1 and V is TRBV12-3 or TRBV12-4; D may be TRBD2 (6 bases). Trimming left V 6 bases short and J 4 bases short, with 13 bases between. The CDR3 has 14 residues. The CDR3 nucleotides read TGTGCCAGCAGCCCGGCTAGCGTATACAATGAGCAGTTCTTC. Translation gives CASSPASVYNEQFF.

In this sample, this clonotype turned up a few times. The J gene is TRBJ2-5, the V gene TRBV6-1; 7 nucleotides match TRBD2. The CDR3 length is 13 residues. The trim removed 6 bases at V and 1 base at J, leaving 2 bases unmatched. Germline CDR1 MNHNS, CDR2 SASEGT. This chain's CDR3 is CASRWGGQETQYF. CDR3 DNA sequence: TGTGCCAGCAGGTGGGGGGGCCAAGAGACCCAGTACTTC.

This clonotype was observed a few times. This chain links TRBV11-3 with TRBJ2-7, with 7 nucleotides matching TRBD1. The ends lost 5 bases at V and 6 bases at J; junction bases unmatched: 7. CDR1 and CDR2 from the germline V gene are SGHNT and YENEEA. This CDR3 comprises 13 residues. CDR3 protein: CASSPRDSFEQYF. DNA for the CDR3: TGTGCCAGCAGCCCCCGGGACAGCTTCGAGCAGTACTTC.

This clonotype appeared many times. The gene calls are TRBV7-2 and TRBJ1-1, with D hard to call. CDR1 is SGHTA, CDR2 FQGNSA, per germline. Trimming removed 0 bases from V and 1 base from J, with 18 bases in between. CDR3 length: 18 residues. The CDR3 coding sequence is TGTGCCAGCAGCTTAGCTGACACCCCTTGGGCCCCGAACACTGAAGCTTTCTTT. Its protein is CASSLADTPWAPNTEAFF.

This clonotype was counted many times. The chain links TRBV7-2 to TRBJ2-7, with 8 bases matching TRBD1. The trim removed 5 bases at V and 1 base at J, leaving 10 bases unmatched. Germline V gene lookup returns CDR1 SGHTA and CDR2 FQGNSA. The CDR3 covers 16 residues. The CDR3 DNA sequence: TGTGCCAGCAGCATCTGGGGACAGGCAAAATCCTACGAGCAGTACTTC. Residues: CASSIWGQAKSYEQYF.

Many counts were recorded for this clonotype. CDR3 sequence: CASSPIAGGSDTQYF. The CDR3 DNA follows: TGTGCCAGCAGCCCCATAGCGGGAGGCTCAGATACGCAGTATTTT. The V gene is TRBV7-9, the J gene TRBJ2-3; 10 nucleotides agree with TRBD2. J gave up 4 bases and V 5 bases, and 6 bases lay outside the gene matches. The CDR3 sequence is 15 residues long. Looked up from germline, CDR1 is SEHNR and CDR2 is FQNEAQ (reference sequence).

There are a few counts of this clonotype. The chain combines TRBV14 with TRBJ2-7, with 7 positions matching TRBD2. The CDR3 is made up of 16 amino acids. V shed 1 base, J shed 0 bases, and the junction held 6 bases outside the gene matches. Per the germline V gene, CDR1 is SGHDN and CDR2 is FVKESK. As DNA, the CDR3 is TGTGCCAGCAGCCAAGGGGCGGGAGAGGGCTCCTACGAGCAGTACGTC. Protein: CASSQGAGEGSYEQYV.

For the CDR3, the DNA is TGTGCCAGCAGCCCAAGACAGGGGAAGGCATTCAATCAGCCCCAGCATTTT. Translating it yields CASSPRQGKAFNQPQHF. The chain combines TRBV12-3 or TRBV12-4 with TRBJ1-5, with 8 bases matching TRBD1. The CDR3 is 17 amino acids. Germline trimming cut 6 bases from V and 3 bases from J; bases unmatched to any gene: 13.

The genes are TRBV24-1 and TRBJ1-6; D may be TRBD1 (5 bases). V was clipped by 7 bases and J by 6 bases, with 15 bases between them. Germline V gene lookup returns CDR1 KGHDR and CDR2 SFDVKD. The CDR3 is 15 residues long. The CDR3 protein is CATRTLRTSNSPLHF. CDR3 coding DNA: TGTGCCACCAGAACCCTCCGGACATCTAATTCACCCCTCCACTTT.

This clonotype was picked up a small number of times. The gene calls are TRBV9 and TRBJ2-1; D gene unclear. The CDR3 has 16 residues. V was clipped by 1 base and J by 3 bases, with 14 bases between them. The germline gives CDR1 SGDLS, CDR2 YYNGEE. The CDR3: CASSVRPSAFYNEQFF. The CDR3 DNA reads as TGTGCCAGCAGCGTACGGCCTTCGGCTTTCTACAATGAGCAGTTCTTC.

This rearrangement joins TRBV2 to TRBJ2-5, with unresolved D. CDR1 SNHLY and CDR2 FYNNEI come from the germline V gene. The V end lost 4 bases, the J end lost 5 bases, and 8 bases lay between the germline ends. This CDR3 spans 12 amino acids. CDR3 sequence reads: CASSAQTETQYF. The CDR3 coding sequence is TGTGCCAGCAGTGCACAGACGGAGACCCAGTACTTC.

This clonotype was counted many times. The rearrangement uses TRBV7-9 and TRBJ2-1; TRBD1 matches at 7 bases. This CDR3 has 14 residues. The V gene end was trimmed by 1 base and the J gene end by 8 bases; junction bases not matched to a gene: 5. From germline, CDR1 is SEHNR and CDR2 FQNEAQ (reference sequence). CDR3 sequence: CASSLEGARDEQFF. The CDR3 DNA reads as TGTGCCAGCAGCTTAGAGGGGGCGAGGGATGAGCAGTTCTTC.

This clonotype showed up just a few times. V gene TRBV27 combines with J gene TRBJ2-5; perhaps D is TRBD1 or TRBD2 (5 bases each). Trimming removed 1 base at V and 5 bases at J, with 11 bases between. Germline-derived CDR1 and CDR2 are MNHEY and SMNVEV (reference sequence). There are 14 residues in the CDR3. The chain's CDR3 is CASSLLGRDETQYF. The CDR3, as DNA: TGTGCCAGCAGTTTATTAGGTCGGGACGAGACCCAGTACTTC.

This clonotype was recorded many times. The rearrangement uses TRBV4-1 and TRBJ2-5; 14 bases map to TRBD2. With V trimmed by 0 bases and J by 3 bases, 0 bases remained unmatched. CDR3 size: 16 residues. CDR1 is MGHRA and CDR2 is YSYEKL in the germline V gene. CDR3 DNA sequence: TGCGCCAGCAGCCAAGAGGGACTAGCGGGAGAAGAGACCCAGTACTTC. Amino acids: CASSQEGLAGEETQYF.

CDR3 amino acids: CASSQDNYFWGHEEKLFF. The CDR3 DNA is TGTGCCAGCAGCCAAGACAATTACTTTTGGGGCCACGAGGAAAAACTGTTTTTT. The chain joins TRBV14 to TRBJ1-4; possibly TRBD1 for D (5 bases). Between the trimmed V and J ends, which lost 0 bases and 8 bases, there was a span of 22 bases. Germline values: CDR1 SGHDN, CDR2 FVKESK. This CDR3 is built from 18 residues.

The V gene is TRBV20-1, the J gene TRBJ1-6, with D tentatively TRBD1 (5 bases). The CDR3 consists of 12 residues. The V end lost 0 bases, the J end lost 10 bases, and 7 bases lay between the germline ends. Germline CDR1 reads DFQATT; CDR2 reads SNEGSKA (reference sequence). CDR3 amino acids: CSAREGESPLHF. The CDR3 DNA sequence: TGCAGTGCTAGAGAGGGGGAATCACCCCTCCACTTT.

This clonotype was seen repeatedly, ten times or more. The genes are TRBV12-3 or TRBV12-4 and TRBJ1-2; D gene ambiguous. This CDR3 is built from 12 residues. Trimming shortened V by 3 bases and J by 12 bases, and 14 bases separated the two germline ends. CDR3 residues: CASSFGPPTHTF. The CDR3 DNA follows: TGTGCCAGCAGTTTCGGACCTCCGACGCACACCTTC.

J is TRBJ2-5 and V is TRBV12-5, with a weak D call TRBD1 (5 bases). Germline-derived CDR1 and CDR2 are LGHNT and FRNRAP. This CDR3 spans 14 amino acids. Trimming removed 3 bases from V and 1 base from J, with 9 bases in between. The CDR3, as DNA: TGTGCTAGTGGTTTAGGGGCCCTCCAAGAGACCCAGTACTTC. It yields the protein CASGLGALQETQYF.

This clonotype was recorded a few times. The CDR3 region is CASSLELRAASPLHF. The CDR3 region has the DNA TGTGCCAGCAGCTTAGAGCTCAGGGCTGCCTCACCCCTCCACTTT. The chain links TRBV7-8 to TRBJ1-6; weak D call: TRBD1 (5 bases). The germline gives CDR1 SGHVS, CDR2 FQNEAQ. The CDR3 is made up of 15 amino acids. The V end lost 1 base, the J end lost 10 bases, and 14 bases lay between the germline ends.

This clonotype rates as medium-sized. The chain joins TRBV6-2 or TRBV6-3 to TRBJ2-1, with D perhaps matching TRBD2 (6 bases). Germline CDR1 MNHEY, CDR2 SVGEGT. Trimming pared 2 bases from V and 10 bases from J, leaving 21 bases between. This CDR3 region has 16 residues. This chain's CDR3 is CASSYAAGLESREQFF. CDR3 DNA: TGTGCCAGCAGTTACGCTGCGGGACTCGAAAGTCGGGAGCAGTTCTTC.

This clonotype was found a few times. This chain connects TRBV7-7 to TRBJ2-2; 7 nucleotides line up with TRBD2. Per the germline V gene, CDR1 is SSHAT and CDR2 is FNYEAQ (reference sequence). The CDR3 spans 15 residues. V lost 5 bases to trimming and J lost 0 bases; unmatched junction nucleotides: 3. Written as DNA, the CDR3 is TGTGCCAGCAGCCCGAGCGGGACGAACACCGGGGAGCTGTTTTTT. Translation: CASSPSGTNTGELFF.

This rearrangement joins TRBV4-3 to TRBJ1-2; 10 nucleotides line up with TRBD1. The CDR3 loop spans 16 amino acids. The germline V gene has CDR1 LGHNA and CDR2 YSLEER. V was pared by 2 bases and J by 4 bases, with 7 bases of the junction left unmatched. CDR3 nucleotide sequence: TGCGCCAGCAGCCAACCCGGGACAGGGGCTACCTATGGCTACACCTTC. Encoded protein: CASSQPGTGATYGYTF.

CDR3 in DNA: TGTGCCAGCTGTTGGACAGGAAACTACGAGCAGTACGTC. This codes for CASCWTGNYEQYV. The chain couples TRBV2 to TRBJ2-7, with 7 bases matching TRBD1. The CDR3 length is 13 residues. Germline trimming cut 8 bases from V and 3 bases from J; bases unmatched to any gene: 7. Germline loops: CDR1 SNHLY, CDR2 FYNNEI.